These T cell receptor beta chains were read from a single sample in a study of molecular identifiers for immune sequencing clone quantification. TCRdb reprocessed the PCR reads with MiXCR, giving one entry per CDR3 protein. This sample has nearly 55,000 distinct CDR3 sequences, with about a third found just once. Sequencing was carried out using naive CD8+ T cells from blood, with Jurkat cell RNA spiked in. These receptors all come from a human donor in good health. Some libraries in this study had Jurkat cell RNA spiked in. The CDR3 runs from the conserved cysteine through the conserved F or W.

CDR3 protein,V gene,J gene
CSAREEGGWTEAFF,TRBV20-1,TRBJ1-1
CSAIAIAKNIQYF,TRBV20-1,TRBJ2-4
CASSHGTPNYEQYF,TRBV19,TRBJ2-7
CASSVEGTGTDTQYF,TRBV9,TRBJ2-3
CASSQGQGVAEQYF,TRBV6-5,TRBJ2-7
CASSNNLQGAPKNIQYF,TRBV13,TRBJ2-4
CASSRGPDQPQHF,TRBV23-1,TRBJ1-5
CASSYEYEQYF,TRBV6-6,TRBJ2-7
CASSVEGLQRGETQYF,TRBV9,TRBJ2-5
CASKDGSLYEQYF,TRBV28,TRBJ2-7
CASSPSGTGYTGELFF,TRBV4-3,TRBJ2-2
CSVEEEYFYNEQFF,TRBV29-1,TRBJ2-1
CASSFLAGKAGELLF,TRBV28,TRBJ2-2
CASSSDGTQYF,TRBV7-2,TRBJ2-3
CASSPRGRAQETQYF,TRBV7-8,TRBJ2-5
CASSFSLPGQGESVYTF,TRBV5-4,TRBJ1-2
CASSRAGELFF,TRBV25-1,TRBJ2-2
CASRAGRTTEAFF,TRBV6-2/TRBV6-3,TRBJ1-1
CASSVGPGVGYEQYF,TRBV9,TRBJ2-7
CASSLTSENQPQHF,TRBV12-3/TRBV12-4,TRBJ1-5
CASSSGGPGNTIYF,TRBV27,TRBJ1-3
CASSSRTGGSPLHF,TRBV13,TRBJ1-6
CASRLVGGSYEQYF,TRBV27,TRBJ2-7
CASSLRGEETQYF,TRBV5-3,TRBJ2-5
CASIRGSGPTEAFF,TRBV27,TRBJ1-1
CASRPDGFNEQYF,TRBV6-2/TRBV6-3,TRBJ2-7
CASPLSRGNKNIQYF,TRBV21-1,TRBJ2-4
CASSIRGKETQYF,TRBV28,TRBJ2-5
CASSPGLAGYEQYF,TRBV4-3,TRBJ2-7
CASSLTGGWEQYF,TRBV28,TRBJ2-7
CASSLGLGYRQPQHF,TRBV28,TRBJ1-5
CASSPASYHAEQYF,TRBV6-2/TRBV6-3,TRBJ2-7
CASSPMTSGLYEQYF,TRBV7-6,TRBJ2-7
CASSSDRLASYNEQIF,TRBV27,TRBJ2-1
CASSQEGASGRATGELFF,TRBV4-2,TRBJ2-2
CASRQGPEAFF,TRBV6-4,TRBJ1-1
CASSPPPSMLAGTEQYF,TRBV7-9,TRBJ2-7
CASSSPGQGSYEQYF,TRBV7-9,TRBJ2-7